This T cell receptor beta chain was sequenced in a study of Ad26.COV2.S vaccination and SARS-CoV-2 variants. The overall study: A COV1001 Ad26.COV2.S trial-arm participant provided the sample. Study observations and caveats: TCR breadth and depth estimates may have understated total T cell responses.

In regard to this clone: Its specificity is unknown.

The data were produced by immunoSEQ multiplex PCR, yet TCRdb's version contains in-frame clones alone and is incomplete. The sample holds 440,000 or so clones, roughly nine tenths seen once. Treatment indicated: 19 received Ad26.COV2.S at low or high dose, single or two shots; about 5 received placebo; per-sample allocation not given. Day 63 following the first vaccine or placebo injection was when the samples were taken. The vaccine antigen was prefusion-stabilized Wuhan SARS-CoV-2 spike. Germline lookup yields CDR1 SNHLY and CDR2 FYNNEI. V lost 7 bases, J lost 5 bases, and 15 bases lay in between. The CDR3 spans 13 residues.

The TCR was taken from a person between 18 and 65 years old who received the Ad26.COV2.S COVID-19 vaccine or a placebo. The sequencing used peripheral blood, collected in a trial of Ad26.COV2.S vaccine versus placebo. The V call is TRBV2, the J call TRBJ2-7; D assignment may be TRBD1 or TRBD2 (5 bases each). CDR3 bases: TGTGCCAGCAAGCGAGGGGAATTCCACGAGCAGTACTTC. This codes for CASKRGEFHEQYF.